This T cell receptor beta chain was identified during a study of control samples from healthy donors and cancer patients. The CDR3 contains 14 residues. CDR1 and CDR2 (germline): ENHRY, SYGVKD. V gave up 7 bases and J gave up 0 bases, with 12 bases separating them. Produced via immunoSEQ multiplex PCR; TCRdb's table is partial and in-frame only. The table shows about 150,000 clones, with 91% occurring only once. The chain is built from TRBV10-3 and TRBJ1-1, with a tentative D call TRBD1 (5 bases). This TCR derives from a man aged 25 to 40 in good health. Material: blood. For the CDR3, the DNA is TGTGCCATCAACGCAGACAGACTGAACACTGAAGCTTTCTTT. This encodes CAINADRLNTEAFF.